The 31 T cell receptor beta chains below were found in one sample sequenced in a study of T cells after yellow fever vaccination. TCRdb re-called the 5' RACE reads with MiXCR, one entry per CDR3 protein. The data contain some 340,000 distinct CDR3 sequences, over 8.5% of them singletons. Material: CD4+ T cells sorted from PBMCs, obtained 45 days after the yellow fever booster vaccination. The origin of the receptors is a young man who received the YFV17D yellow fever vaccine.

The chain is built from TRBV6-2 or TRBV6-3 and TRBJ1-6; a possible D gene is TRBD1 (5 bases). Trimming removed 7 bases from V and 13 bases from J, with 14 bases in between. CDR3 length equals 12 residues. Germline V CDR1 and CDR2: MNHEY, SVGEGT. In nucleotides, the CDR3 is TGTGCCAGCAACCTGCGGGGCGCCCCCCTCCACTTT. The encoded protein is CASNLRGAPLHF.

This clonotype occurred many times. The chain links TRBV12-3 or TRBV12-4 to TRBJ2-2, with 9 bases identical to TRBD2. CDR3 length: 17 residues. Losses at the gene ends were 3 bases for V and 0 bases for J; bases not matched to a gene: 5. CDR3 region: CASSFSSGVPNTGELFF. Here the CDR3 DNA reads TGTGCCAGCAGTTTCTCTAGCGGGGTACCGAACACCGGGGAGCTGTTTTTT.

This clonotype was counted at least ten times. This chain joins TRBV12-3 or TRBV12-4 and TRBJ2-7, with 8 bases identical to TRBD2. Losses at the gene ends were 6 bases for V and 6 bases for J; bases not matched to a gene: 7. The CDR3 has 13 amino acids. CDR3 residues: CASRQPGLGEQYF. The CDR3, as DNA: TGTGCCAGCAGACAACCGGGACTAGGCGAGCAGTACTTC.

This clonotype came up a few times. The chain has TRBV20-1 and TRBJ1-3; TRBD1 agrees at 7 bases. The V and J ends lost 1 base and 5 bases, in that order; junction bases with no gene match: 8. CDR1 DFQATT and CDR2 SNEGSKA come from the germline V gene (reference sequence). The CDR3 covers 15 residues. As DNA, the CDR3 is TGCAGTGCTAGAGTCGACAGGGAAAGAAGAAACACCATATATTTT. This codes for CSARVDRERRNTIYF.

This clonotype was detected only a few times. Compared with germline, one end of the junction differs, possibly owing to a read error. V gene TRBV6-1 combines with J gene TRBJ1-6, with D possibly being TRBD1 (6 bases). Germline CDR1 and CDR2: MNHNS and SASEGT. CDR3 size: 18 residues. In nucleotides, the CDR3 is TGTGCCAGCAGTGAAAGAGGCCAGGGGACTTCCTCTAATTCACCCCTCCACTTT. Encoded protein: CASSERGQGTSSNSPLHF.

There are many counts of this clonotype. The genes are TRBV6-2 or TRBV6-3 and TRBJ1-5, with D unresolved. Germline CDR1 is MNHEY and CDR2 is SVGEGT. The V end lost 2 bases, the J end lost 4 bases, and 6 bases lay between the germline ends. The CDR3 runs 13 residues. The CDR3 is CASSYTGNQPQHF. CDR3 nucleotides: TGTGCCAGCAGTTACACGGGAAATCAGCCCCAGCATTTT.

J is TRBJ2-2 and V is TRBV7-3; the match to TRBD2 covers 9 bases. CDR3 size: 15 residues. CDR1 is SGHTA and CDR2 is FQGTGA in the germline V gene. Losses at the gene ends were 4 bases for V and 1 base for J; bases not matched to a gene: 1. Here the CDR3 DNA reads TGTGCCAGCAGCTCTAGCGGGGTGAACACCGGGGAGCTGTTTTTT. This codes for CASSSSGVNTGELFF.

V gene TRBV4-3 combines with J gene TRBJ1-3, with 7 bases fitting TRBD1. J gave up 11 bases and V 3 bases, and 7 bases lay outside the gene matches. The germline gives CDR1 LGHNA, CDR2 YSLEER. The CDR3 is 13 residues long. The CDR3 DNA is TGCGCCAGCAGCCAGGACAGGAGTTGGGCCATATATTTT. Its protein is CASSQDRSWAIYF.

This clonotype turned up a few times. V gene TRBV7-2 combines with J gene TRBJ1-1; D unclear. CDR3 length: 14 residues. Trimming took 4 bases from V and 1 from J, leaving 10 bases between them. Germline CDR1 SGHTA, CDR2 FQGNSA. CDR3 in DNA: TGTGCCAGCAGCTCCCCCGATTGGAACACTGAAGCTTTCTTT. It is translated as CASSSPDWNTEAFF. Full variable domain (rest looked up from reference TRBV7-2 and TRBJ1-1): GAGVSQSPSNKVTEKGKDVELRCDPISGHTALYWYRQSLGQGLEFLIYFQGNSAPDKSGLPSDRFSAERTGGSVSTLTIQRTQQEDSAVYLCASSSPDWNTEAFFGQGTRLTVV.

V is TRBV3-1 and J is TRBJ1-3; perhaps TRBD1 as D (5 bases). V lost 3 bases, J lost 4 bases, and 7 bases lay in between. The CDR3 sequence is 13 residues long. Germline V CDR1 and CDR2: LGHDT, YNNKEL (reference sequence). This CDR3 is CASSQTAGNTIYF. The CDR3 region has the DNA TGTGCCAGCAGCCAGACAGCAGGAAACACCATATATTTT.

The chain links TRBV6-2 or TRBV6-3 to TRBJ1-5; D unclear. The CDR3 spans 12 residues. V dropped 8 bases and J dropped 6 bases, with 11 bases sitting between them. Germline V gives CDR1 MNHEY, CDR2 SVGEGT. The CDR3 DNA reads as TGTGCCAGCGGAAGGACGGGTCAGCCCCAGCATTTT. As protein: CASGRTGQPQHF.

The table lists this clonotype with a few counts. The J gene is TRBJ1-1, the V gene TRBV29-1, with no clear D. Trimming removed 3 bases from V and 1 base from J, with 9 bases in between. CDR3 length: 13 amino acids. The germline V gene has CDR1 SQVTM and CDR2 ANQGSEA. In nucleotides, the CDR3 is TGCAGCGTTGATGCCAGGAGGAACACTGAAGCTTTCTTT. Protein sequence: CSVDARRNTEAFF. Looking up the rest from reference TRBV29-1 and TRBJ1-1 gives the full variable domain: SAVISQKPSRDICQRGTSLTIQCQVDSQVTMMFWYRQQPGQSLTLIATANQGSEATYESGFVIDKFPISRPNLTFSTLTVSNMSPEDSSIYLCSVDARRNTEAFFGQGTRLTVV.

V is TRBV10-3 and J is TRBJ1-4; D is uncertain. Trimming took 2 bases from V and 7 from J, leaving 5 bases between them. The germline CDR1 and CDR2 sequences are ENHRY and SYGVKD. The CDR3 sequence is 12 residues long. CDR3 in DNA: TGTGCCATCAGTGAGGAAGGTGAAAAACTGTTTTTT. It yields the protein CAISEEGEKLFF.

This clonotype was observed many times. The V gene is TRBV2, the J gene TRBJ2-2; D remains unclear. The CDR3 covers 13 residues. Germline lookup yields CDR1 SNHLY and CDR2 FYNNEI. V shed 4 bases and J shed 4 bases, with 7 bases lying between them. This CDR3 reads CASSGVSTGELFF. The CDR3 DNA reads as TGTGCCAGCAGTGGGGTTAGCACCGGGGAGCTGTTTTTT.

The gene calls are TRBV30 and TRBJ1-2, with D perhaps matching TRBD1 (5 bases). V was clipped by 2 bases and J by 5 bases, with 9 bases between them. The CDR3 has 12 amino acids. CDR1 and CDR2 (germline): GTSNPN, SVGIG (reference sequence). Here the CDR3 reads CAWSRGGYGYTF. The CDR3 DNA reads TGTGCCTGGAGTCGGGGGGGATATGGCTACACCTTC.

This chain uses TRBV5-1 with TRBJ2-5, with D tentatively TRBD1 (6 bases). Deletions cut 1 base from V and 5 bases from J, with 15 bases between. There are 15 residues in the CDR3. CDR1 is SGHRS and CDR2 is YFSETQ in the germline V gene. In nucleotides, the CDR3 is TGCGCCAGCAGCTTGATCCAGGGGTCATGGGAGACCCAGTACTTC. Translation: CASSLIQGSWETQYF.

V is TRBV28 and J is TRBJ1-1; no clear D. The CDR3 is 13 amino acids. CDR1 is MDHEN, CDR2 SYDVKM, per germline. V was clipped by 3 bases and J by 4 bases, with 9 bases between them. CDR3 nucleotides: TGTGCCAGCAGTTTGAGGGAGGTCACTGAAGCTTTCTTT. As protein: CASSLREVTEAFF.

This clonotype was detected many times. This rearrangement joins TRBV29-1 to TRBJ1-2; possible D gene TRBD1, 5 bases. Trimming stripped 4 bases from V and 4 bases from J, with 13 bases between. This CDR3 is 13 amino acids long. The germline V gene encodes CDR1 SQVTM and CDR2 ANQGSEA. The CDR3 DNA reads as TGCAGCGTTGGGGGGAGAGGGCCCTATGGCTACACCTTC. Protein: CSVGGRGPYGYTF.

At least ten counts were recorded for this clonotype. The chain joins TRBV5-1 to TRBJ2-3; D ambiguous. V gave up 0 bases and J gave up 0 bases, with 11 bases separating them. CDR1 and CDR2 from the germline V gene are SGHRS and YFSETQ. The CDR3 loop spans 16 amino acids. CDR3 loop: CASSLATPSSTDTQYF. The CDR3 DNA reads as TGCGCCAGCAGCTTGGCTACACCTTCTAGCACAGATACGCAGTATTTT. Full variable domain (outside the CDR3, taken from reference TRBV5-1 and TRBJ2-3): KAGVTQTPRYLIKTRGQQVTLSCSPISGHRSVSWYQQTPGQGLQFLFEYFSETQRNKGNFPGRFSGRQFSNSRSEMNVSTLELGDSALYLCASSLATPSSTDTQYFGPGTRLTVL.

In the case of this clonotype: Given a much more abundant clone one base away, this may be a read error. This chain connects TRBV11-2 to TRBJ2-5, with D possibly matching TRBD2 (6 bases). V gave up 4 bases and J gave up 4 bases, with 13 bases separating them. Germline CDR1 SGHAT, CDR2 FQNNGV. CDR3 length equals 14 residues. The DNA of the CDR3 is TGTGCCAGCAGCTCCGCGGGGACCTCAGAGACCCAGTACTTC. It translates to CASSSAGTSETQYF.

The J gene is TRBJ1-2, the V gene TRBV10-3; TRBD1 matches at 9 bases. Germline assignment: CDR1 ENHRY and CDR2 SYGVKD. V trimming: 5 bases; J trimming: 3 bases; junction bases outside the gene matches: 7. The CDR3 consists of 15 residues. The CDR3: CAISRGTGQYYGYTF. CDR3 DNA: TGTGCCATCAGTCGTGGGACAGGGCAATACTATGGCTACACCTTC.

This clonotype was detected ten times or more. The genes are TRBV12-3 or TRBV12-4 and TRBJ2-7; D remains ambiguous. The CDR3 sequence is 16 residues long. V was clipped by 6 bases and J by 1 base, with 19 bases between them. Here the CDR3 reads CASRQARYPNSYEQYF. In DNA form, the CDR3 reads TGTGCCAGCAGGCAGGCCCGATACCCCAATTCCTACGAGCAGTACTTC.

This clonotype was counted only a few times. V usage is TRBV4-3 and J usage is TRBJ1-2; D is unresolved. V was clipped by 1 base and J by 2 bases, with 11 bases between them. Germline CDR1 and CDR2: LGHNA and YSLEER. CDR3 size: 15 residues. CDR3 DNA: TGCGCCAGCAGCCAAGTACCCCCGAGAAACTATGGCTACACCTTC. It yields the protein CASSQVPPRNYGYTF.

The CDR3 DNA reads TGCAGCGTTGAAGGTAGCGGGGGTAAACCTATCAATGAGCAGTTCTTC. Protein sequence: CSVEGSGGKPINEQFF. J is TRBJ2-1 and V is TRBV29-1, with 9 positions matching TRBD2. This CDR3 has 16 amino acids. V lost 1 base, J lost 6 bases, and 10 bases stayed unmatched. The germline V gene encodes CDR1 SQVTM and CDR2 ANQGSEA.

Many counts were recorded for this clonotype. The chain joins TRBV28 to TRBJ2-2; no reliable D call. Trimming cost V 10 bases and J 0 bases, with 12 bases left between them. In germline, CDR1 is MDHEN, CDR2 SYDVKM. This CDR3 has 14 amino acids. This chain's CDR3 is CATTDATNTGELFF. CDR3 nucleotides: TGTGCCACCACCGACGCTACGAACACCGGGGAGCTGTTTTTT.

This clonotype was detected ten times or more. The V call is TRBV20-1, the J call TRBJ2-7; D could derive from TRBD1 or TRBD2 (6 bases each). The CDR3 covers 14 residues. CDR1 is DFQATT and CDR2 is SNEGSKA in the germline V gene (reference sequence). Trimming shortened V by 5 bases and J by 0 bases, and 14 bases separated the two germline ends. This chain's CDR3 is CSADRGPSSYEQYF. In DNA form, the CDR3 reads TGCAGTGCTGACCGGGGGCCCAGCTCCTACGAGCAGTACTTC.

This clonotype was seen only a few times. The CDR3: CASSLRGPAEKLFF. DNA for the CDR3: TGTGCCAGCAGCCTCAGGGGCCCGGCTGAAAAACTGTTTTTT. The chain links TRBV6-7 to TRBJ1-4; D is perhaps TRBD1 (6 bases). TRBV6-7 is an open reading frame whose function is uncertain. Trimming pared 6 bases from V and 7 bases from J, leaving 15 bases between. This CDR3 contains 14 residues.

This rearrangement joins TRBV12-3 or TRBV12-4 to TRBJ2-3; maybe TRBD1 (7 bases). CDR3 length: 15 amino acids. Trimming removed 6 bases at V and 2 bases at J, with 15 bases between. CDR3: CASREGQRYTDTQYF. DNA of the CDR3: TGTGCCAGCAGGGAGGGACAGCGATACACAGATACGCAGTATTTT.

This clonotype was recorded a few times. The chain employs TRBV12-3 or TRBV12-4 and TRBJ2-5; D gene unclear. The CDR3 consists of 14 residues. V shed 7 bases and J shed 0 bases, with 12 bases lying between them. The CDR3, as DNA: TGTGCCAGCACCCCTGGCCTCTACCAAGAGACCCAGTACTTC. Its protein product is CASTPGLYQETQYF.

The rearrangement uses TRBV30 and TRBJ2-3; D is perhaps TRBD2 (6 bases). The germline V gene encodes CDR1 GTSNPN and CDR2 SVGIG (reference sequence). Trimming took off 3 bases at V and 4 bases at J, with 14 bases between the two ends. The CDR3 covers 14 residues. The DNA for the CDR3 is TGTGCCTGGAGCGGAGGGGTCTGGCCAGATACGCAGTATTTT. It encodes CAWSGGVWPDTQYF.

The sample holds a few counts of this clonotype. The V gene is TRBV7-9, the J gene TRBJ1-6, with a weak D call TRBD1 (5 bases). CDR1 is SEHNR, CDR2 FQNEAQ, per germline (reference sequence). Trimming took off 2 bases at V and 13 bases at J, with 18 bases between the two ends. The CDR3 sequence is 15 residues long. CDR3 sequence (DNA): TGTGCCAGCAGCTTACGGGACCCGAAATACCGCCCCCTCCACTTT. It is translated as CASSLRDPKYRPLHF. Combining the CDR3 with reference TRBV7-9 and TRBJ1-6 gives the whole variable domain DTGVSQNPRHKITKRGQNVTFRCDPISEHNRLYWYRQTLGQGPEFLTYFQNEAQLEKSRLLSDRFSAERPKGSFSTLEIQRTEQGDSAMYLCASSLRDPKYRPLHFGNGTRLTVT.